This T cell receptor (beta chain) was observed in a study of blood T cells in healthy people across ages. General study points: Across the age range, TCR beta diversity per million T cells fell in a roughly linear way.

As for this clonotype: Its antigen remains unknown.

From germline, CDR1 is MNHEY and CDR2 SMNVEV (reference sequence). This CDR3 is 13 amino acids long. V was clipped by 4 bases and J by 4 bases, with 10 bases between them. Primed by a sample-barcoded 5' primer and a J-beta primer mix, a second PCR proceeded for roughly 7 to 12 cycles. Any given sample supplied a minimum of 3 million CDR3-containing paired-end reads. TCRdb used MiXCR to reprocess the 5' RACE reads, holding one entry per CDR3 protein. The data show hundreds of thousands of distinct CDR3 sequences, 25% to 35% seen once. The sequence was obtained from a woman older than 75 in good health. V and J are TRBV27 and TRBJ1-2; D gene unclear. Sequenced: blood. The CDR3: CASSSRTSYGYTF. The CDR3 bases are TGTGCCAGCAGTTCCCGGACTAGCTATGGCTACACCTTC.